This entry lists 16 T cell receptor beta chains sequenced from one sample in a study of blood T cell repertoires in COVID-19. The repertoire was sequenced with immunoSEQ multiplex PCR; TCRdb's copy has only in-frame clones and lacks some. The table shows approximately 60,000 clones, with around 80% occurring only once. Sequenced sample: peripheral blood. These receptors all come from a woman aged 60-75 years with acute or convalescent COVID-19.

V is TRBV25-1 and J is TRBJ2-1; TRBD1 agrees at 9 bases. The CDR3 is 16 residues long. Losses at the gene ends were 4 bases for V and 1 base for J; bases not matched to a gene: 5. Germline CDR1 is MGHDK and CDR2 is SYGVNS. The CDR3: CASSVTTGGSYNEQFF. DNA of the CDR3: TGTGCCAGCAGTGTCACGACAGGGGGGTCCTACAATGAGCAGTTCTTC. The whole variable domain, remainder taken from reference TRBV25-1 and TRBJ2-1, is EADIYQTPRYLVIGTGKKITLECSQTMGHDKMYWYQQDPGMELHLIHYSYGVNSTEKGDLSSESTVSRIRTEHFPLTLESARPSHTSQYLCASSVTTGGSYNEQFFGPGTRLTVL.

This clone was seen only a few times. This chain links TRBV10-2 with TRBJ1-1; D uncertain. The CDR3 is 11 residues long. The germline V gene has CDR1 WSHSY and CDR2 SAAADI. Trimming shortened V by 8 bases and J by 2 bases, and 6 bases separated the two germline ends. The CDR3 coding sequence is TGCGCCAGCGGGCGAAACACTGAAGCTTTCTTT. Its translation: CASGRNTEAFF.

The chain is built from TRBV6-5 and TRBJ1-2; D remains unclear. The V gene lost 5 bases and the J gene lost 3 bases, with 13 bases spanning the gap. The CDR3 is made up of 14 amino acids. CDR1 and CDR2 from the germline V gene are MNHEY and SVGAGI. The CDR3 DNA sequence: TGTGCCAGCAGTCCCCGCCACATGGACTATGGCTACACCTTC. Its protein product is CASSPRHMDYGYTF.

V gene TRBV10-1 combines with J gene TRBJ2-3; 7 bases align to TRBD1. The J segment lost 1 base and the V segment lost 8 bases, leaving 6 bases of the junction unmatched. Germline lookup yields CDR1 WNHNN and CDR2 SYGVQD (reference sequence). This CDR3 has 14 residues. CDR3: CASWPRGRTDTQYF. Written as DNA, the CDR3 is TGCGCCAGCTGGCCGAGGGGGCGCACAGATACGCAGTATTTT.

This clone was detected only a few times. The CDR3 DNA is TGTGCCAGCAGCTTAGGCCTGGGAGATTATGGCTACACCTTC. Translated, it gives CASSLGLGDYGYTF. This chain uses TRBV7-8 with TRBJ1-2; no reliable D call. Trimming took off 1 base at V and 5 bases at J, with 11 bases between the two ends. Germline lookup yields CDR1 SGHVS and CDR2 FQNEAQ. The length of the CDR3 is 14 residues.

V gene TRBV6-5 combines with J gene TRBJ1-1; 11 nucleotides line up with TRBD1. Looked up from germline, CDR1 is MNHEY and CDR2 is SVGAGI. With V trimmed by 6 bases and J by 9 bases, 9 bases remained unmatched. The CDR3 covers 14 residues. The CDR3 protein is CASSWTGGAYKAFF. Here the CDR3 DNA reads TGTGCCAGCAGCTGGACAGGGGGCGCATATAAAGCTTTCTTT.

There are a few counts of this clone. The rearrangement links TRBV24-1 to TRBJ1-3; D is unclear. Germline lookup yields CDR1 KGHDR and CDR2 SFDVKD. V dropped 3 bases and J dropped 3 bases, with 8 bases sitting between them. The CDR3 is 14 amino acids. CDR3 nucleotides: TGTGCCACCAGTGATCCGCGACTTGGAAACACCATATATTTT. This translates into CATSDPRLGNTIYF.

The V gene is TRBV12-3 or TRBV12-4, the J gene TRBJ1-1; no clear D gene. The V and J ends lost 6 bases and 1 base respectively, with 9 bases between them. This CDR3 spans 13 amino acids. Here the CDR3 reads CASSQRENTEAFF. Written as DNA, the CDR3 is TGTGCCAGCAGCCAACGGGAGAACACTGAAGCTTTCTTT.

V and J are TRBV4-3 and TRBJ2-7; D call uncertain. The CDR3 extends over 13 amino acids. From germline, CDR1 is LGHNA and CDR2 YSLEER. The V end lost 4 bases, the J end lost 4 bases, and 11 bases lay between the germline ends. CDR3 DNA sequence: TGCGCCAGCAGCCCCTCCAGGCAGTACGAGCAGTACTTC. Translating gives CASSPSRQYEQYF.

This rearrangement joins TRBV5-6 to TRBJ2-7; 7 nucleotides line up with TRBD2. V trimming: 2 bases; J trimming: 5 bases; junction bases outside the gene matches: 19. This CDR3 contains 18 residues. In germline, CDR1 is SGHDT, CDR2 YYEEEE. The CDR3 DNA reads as TGTGCCAGCAGCTTAGACAGCGGGGCACCTTCCACCTTCCACGAGCAGTACTTC. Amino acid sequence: CASSLDSGAPSTFHEQYF.

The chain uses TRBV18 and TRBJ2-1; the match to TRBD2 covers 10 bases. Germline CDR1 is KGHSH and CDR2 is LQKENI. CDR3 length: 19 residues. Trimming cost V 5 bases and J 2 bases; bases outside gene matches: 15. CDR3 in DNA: TGTGCCAGCTCATTTTCCTATAGCGGGGGGAATAATACCTACAATGAGCAGTTCTTC. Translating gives CASSFSYSGGNNTYNEQFF. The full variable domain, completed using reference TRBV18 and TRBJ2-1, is NAGVMQNPRHLVRRRGQEARLRCSPMKGHSHVYWYRQLPEEGLKFMVYLQKENIIDESGMPKERFSAEFPKEGPSILRIQQVVRGDSAAYFCASSFSYSGGNNTYNEQFFGPGTRLTVL.

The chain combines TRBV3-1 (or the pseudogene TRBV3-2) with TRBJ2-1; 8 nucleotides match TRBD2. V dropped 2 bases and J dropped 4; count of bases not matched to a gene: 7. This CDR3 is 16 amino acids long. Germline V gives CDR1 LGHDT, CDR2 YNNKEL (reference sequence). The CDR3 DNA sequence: TGTGCCAGCAGCCAAATAACTAGCGGATCATACAATGAGCAGTTCTTC. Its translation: CASSQITSGSYNEQFF.

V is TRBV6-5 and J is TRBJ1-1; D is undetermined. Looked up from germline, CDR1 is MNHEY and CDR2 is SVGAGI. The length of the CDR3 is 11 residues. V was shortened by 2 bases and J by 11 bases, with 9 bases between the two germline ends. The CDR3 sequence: CASSYGERAFF. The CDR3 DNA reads TGTGCCAGCAGTTACGGGGAGAGGGCTTTCTTT.

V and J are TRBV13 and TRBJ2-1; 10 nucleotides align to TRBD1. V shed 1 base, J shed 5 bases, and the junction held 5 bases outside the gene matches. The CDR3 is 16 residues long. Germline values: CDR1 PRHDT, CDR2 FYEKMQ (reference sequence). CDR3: CASSLASGTGDNEQFF. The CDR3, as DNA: TGTGCCAGCAGCTTAGCTTCCGGGACAGGGGACAATGAGCAGTTCTTC.

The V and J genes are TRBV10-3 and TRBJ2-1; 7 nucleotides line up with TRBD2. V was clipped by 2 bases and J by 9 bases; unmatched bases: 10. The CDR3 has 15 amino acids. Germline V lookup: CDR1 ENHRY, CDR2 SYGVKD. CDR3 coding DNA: TGTGCCATCAGTGAGACAATACTGGGGAGGGGTGAGCAGTTCTTC. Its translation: CAISETILGRGEQFF.

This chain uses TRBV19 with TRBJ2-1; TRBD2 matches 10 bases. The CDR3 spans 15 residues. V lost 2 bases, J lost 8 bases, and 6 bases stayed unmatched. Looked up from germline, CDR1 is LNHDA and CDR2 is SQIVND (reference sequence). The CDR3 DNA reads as TGTGCCAGTAGTATAAGCGGACTAGCGGTCGATGAGCAGTTCTTC. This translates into CASSISGLAVDEQFF. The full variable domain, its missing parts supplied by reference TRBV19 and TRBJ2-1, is DGGITQSPKYLFRKEGQNVTLSCEQNLNHDAMYWYRQDPGQGLRLIYYSQIVNDFQKGDIAEGYSVSREKKESFPLTVTSAQKNPTAFYLCASSISGLAVDEQFFGPGTRLTVL.